This T cell receptor beta chain appears in the sequencing data of a study of high-grade serous ovarian cancer treatment subgroups. Points on this clone: Its antigen is currently unknown.

Only in-frame clones appear in the TCRdb table, and some are missing; sequencing was by immunoSEQ multiplex PCR. Among 4,500 or so clones, around 77% were seen once, and the ten largest hold more than 15%. Study results and limitations: Without spatial data, bulk sequencing limits insight into HGSC tumor diversity.

Tumor samples were taken before definitive surgery or chemotherapy. Trimming left V 0 bases short and J 6 bases short, with 12 bases between. The germline gives CDR1 MRHNA, CDR2 SNTAGT. The CDR3 length is 15 residues. The chain employs TRBV6-4 and TRBJ2-1; D is unclear. Sequencing was performed on tumor tissue. The sequence derives from a human donor with high-grade serous ovarian cancer. CDR3 sequence reads: CASSDSNLLSNEQFF. The CDR3 DNA is TGTGCCAGCAGTGACTCGAATCTCCTGAGCAATGAGCAGTTCTTC.